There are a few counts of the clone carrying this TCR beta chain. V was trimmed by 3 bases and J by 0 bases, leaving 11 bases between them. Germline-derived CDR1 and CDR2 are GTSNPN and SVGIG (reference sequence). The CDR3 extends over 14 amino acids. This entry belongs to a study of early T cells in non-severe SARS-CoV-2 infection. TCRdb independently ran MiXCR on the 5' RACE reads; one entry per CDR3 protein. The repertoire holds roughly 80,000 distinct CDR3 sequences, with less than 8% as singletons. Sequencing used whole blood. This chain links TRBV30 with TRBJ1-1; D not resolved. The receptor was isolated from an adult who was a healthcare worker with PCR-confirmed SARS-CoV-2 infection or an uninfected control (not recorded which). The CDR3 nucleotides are TGTGCCTGGAGAGCGTGGAAGATGAACACTGAAGCTTTCTTT. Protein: CAWRAWKMNTEAFF. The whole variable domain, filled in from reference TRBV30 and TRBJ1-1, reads SQTIHQWPATLVQPVGSPLSLECTVEGTSNPNLYWYRQAAGRGLQLLFYSVGIGQISSEVPQNLSASRPQDRQFILSSKKLLLSDSGFYLCAWRAWKMNTEAFFGQGTRLTVV.